This T cell receptor (beta chain) was recorded in a study of blood T cell repertoires in COVID-19. Study information: Specimens from acute and convalescent COVID-19 originated in the United States, Italy and Spain. PBMCs, B-cell-depleted T cells, or T cells were the source of the cDNA or gDNA that made up the material.

CDR1 is MDHEN, CDR2 SYDVKM, per germline. CDR3 length: 16 amino acids. V shed 5 bases and J shed 8 bases, with 21 bases lying between them. In the original processing: Amplifying reference gene primers gave estimates of nucleated cell counts. The table came from immunoSEQ multiplex PCR; TCRdb's copy has only in-frame clones and leaves some out. From that table come the V and J calls and clone size; the DNA was used to work out D and trimming. The sample lists around 280,000 clones; more than 75% were seen once. The specimen was peripheral blood. The V and J genes are TRBV28 and TRBJ1-4; tentatively, D is TRBD1 (5 bases). This TCR derives from a woman in her 30s who had recovered from COVID-19. The CDR3 region is CASSAITGPSGEKLFF. CDR3 in DNA: TGTGCCAGCAGTGCTATCACAGGCCCATCAGGGGAAAAACTGTTTTTT.